The T cell receptor (beta chain) under discussion was sequenced for a study of T cell responses to AZD1222 COVID-19 vaccine. The protocol was immunoSEQ multiplex PCR, while the TCRdb copy is restricted to in-frame clones and leaves out a portion. The sample records 75,000 to 100,000 clones, around 87% being singletons. The CDR3 is made up of 13 amino acids. Unmatched junction bases numbered 3, after V lost 5 bases and J lost 5 bases. This clone was counted between two and nine times. This specimen consisted of peripheral blood, obtained on day 0 of AZD1222 vaccination. The receptor was derived from an adult in good health. The chain recombines TRBV12-3 or TRBV12-4 with TRBJ1-1; 9 bases align to TRBD1. The CDR3 here is CASSPGTGTEAFF. DNA for the CDR3: TGTGCCAGCAGTCCCGGGACAGGGACTGAAGCTTTCTTT.